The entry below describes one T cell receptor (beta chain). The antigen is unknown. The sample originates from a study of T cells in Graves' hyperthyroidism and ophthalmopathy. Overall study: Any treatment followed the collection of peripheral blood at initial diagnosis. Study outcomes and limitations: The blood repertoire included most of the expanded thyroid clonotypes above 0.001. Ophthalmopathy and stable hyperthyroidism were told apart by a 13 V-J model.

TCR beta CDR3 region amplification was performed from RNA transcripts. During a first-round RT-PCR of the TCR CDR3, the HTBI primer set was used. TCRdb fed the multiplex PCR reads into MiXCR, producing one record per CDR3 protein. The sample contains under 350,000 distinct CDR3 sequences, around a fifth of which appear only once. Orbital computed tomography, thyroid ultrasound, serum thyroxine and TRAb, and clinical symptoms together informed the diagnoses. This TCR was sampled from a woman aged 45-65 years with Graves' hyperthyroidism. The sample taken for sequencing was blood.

The CDR3 sequence is CAISERGFGELFF. CDR3 coding DNA: TGTGCCATCAGTGAGAGGGGGTTCGGGGAGCTGTTTTTT. The V gene is TRBV10-3, the J gene TRBJ2-2; tentative D call: TRBD1 (6 bases). Looked up from germline, CDR1 is ENHRY and CDR2 is SYGVKD. The CDR3 contains 13 residues. Trimming shortened V by 2 bases and J by 7 bases, and 8 bases separated the two germline ends.